These T cell receptor beta chains were read from a single sample in a study of blood T cells in healthy people across ages. TCRdb analysed the 5' RACE reads with MiXCR anew, one entry per CDR3 protein. The repertoire holds 1,300,000 or so distinct CDR3 sequences, with approximately 59% as singletons. Sequenced input: blood. Receptors were obtained from a man younger than 30 in good health. Both conserved end residues are part of each CDR3. D genes are given only for firm matches. Some rows mark clone size as missing; the rest say once, few, many or name a class of expanded clone.

>TRBV6-5|TRBJ2-5|few|NA
TGTGCCAGCAGCTACGGGTCGCAAGAGACCCAGTACTTC
CASSYGSQETQYF
>TRBV4-2|TRBJ2-1|few|TRBD1
TGTGCCAGCAGCCAAAACCCCGGGACAGGGACTTCTGAGCAGTTCTTC
CASSQNPGTGTSEQFF
>TRBV14|TRBJ2-1|few|TRBD2
TGTGCCAGCGGCACTAGCGAACGCTCCTACAATGAGCAGTTCTTC
CASGTSERSYNEQFF
>TRBV6-5|TRBJ2-5|NA|TRBD1
TGTGCCAGCAGTTACGGGGACAGGGGGCAACAAGAGACCCAGTACTTC
CASSYGDRGQQETQYF
>TRBV20-1|TRBJ2-7|few|NA
TGCAGTGCTAGAGTCTTGTCAGACTCCTACGAGCAGTACTTC
CSARVLSDSYEQYF
>TRBV3-1|TRBJ1-2|NA|NA
TGTGCCAGCAGCCAAGGCCCCCACTACACCTTC
CASSQGPHYTF
>TRBV7-2|TRBJ2-3|few|TRBD2
TGTGCCAGCCGAAGGACTAGCGGATTCACAGATACGCAGTATTTT
CASRRTSGFTDTQYF
>TRBV6-6|TRBJ1-5|NA|NA
TGTGCCAGCAGTTACTCGTCGGGGGGTCAGCCCCAGCATTTT
CASSYSSGGQPQHF
>TRBV5-1|TRBJ2-3|once|NA
TGCGCCAGCACATATGCTATCACAGATACGCAGTATTTT
CASTYAITDTQYF
>TRBV28|TRBJ2-7|NA|TRBD2
TGTGCCAGCAGTTTCCCAGGGACTAGCGGGGGGGCAACAACCTACGAGCAGTACTTC
CASSFPGTSGGATTYEQYF
>TRBV20-1|TRBJ2-7|NA|NA
TGCAGTGCTGGTTGGGCAGACGAGCAGTACTTC
CSAGWADEQYF
>TRBV3-1|TRBJ2-7|few|NA
TGTGCCAGCAGCCAGGGATTTAGCGGAATTTACTACGAGCAGTACTTC
CASSQGFSGIYYEQYF